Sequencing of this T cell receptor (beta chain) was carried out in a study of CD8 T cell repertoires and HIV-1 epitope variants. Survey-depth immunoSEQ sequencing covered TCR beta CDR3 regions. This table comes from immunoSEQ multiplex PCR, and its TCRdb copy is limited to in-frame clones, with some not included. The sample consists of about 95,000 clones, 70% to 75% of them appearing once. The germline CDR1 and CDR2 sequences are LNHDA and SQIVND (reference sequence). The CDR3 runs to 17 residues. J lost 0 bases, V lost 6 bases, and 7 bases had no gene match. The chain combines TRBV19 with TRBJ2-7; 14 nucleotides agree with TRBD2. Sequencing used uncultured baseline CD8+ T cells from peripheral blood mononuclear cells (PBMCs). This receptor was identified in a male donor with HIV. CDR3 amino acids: CASSPRGLAGDSYEQYF. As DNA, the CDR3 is TGTGCCAGTAGCCCTCGGGGACTAGCGGGAGACTCCTACGAGCAGTACTTC.